A single T cell receptor beta chain is shown here with its context. V gave up 5 bases and J gave up 0 bases, with 17 bases separating them. The CDR3 totals 16 residues. Germline V CDR1 and CDR2: SQVTM, ANQGSEA. The data were taken from a study of blood T cell repertoires in COVID-19. Study details: Spain, Italy and the United States supplied samples that represented acute and convalescent COVID-19. T cells, B-cell-depleted T cells, or PBMCs provided the cDNA or gDNA that served as material.

Followed longitudinally, the Seattle patients had been enrolled during active infection. The method was immunoSEQ multiplex PCR; TCRdb's version includes in-frame clones alone and lacks a portion of them. The sample carries roughly 250,000 clones, approximately 91% recorded once. The source is a person under 30 with COVID-19, enrolled during active disease. The sample comprised peripheral blood. The rearrangement links TRBV29-1 to TRBJ1-3, with D maybe TRBD1 (5 bases). The CDR3 coding sequence is TGCAGCGTTAAGGTGGGGGGGGACCTCTCTGGAAACACCATATATTTT. Translation gives CSVKVGGDLSGNTIYF.